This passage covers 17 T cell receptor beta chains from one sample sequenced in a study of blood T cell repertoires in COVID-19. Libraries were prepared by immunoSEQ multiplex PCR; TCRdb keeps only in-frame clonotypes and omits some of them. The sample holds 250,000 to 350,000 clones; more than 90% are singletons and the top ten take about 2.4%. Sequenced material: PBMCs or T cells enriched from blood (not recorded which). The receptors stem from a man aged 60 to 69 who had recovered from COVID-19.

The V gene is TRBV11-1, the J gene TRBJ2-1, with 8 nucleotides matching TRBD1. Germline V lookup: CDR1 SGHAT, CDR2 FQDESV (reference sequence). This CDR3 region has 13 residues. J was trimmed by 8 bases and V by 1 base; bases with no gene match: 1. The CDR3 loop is CASSLDRGYEQFF. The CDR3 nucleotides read TGTGCCAGCAGCTTAGACAGGGGGTATGAGCAGTTCTTC.

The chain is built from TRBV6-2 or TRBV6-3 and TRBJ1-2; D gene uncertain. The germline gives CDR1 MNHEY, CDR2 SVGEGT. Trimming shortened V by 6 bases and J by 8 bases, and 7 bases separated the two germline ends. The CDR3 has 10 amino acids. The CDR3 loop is CASSPLGYTF. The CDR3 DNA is TGTGCCAGCAGCCCCCTAGGCTACACCTTC.

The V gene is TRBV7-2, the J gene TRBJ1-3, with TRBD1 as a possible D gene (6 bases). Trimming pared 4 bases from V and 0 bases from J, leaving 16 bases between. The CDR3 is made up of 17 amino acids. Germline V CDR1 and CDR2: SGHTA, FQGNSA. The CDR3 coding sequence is TGTGCCAGCAGCTCGCCCGCCAGGGGCCGCTCTGGAAACACCATATATTTT. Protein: CASSSPARGRSGNTIYF. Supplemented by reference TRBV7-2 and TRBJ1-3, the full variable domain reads GAGVSQSPSNKVTEKGKDVELRCDPISGHTALYWYRQSLGQGLEFLIYFQGNSAPDKSGLPSDRFSAERTGGSVSTLTIQRTQQEDSAVYLCASSSPARGRSGNTIYFGEGSWLTVV.

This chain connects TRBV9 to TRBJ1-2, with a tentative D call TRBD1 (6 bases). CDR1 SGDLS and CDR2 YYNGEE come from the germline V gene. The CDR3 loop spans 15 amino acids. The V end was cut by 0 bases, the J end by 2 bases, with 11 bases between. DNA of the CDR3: TGTGCCAGCAGCGTAGGAGGGGGAGCGAACTATGGCTACACCTTC. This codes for CASSVGGGANYGYTF.

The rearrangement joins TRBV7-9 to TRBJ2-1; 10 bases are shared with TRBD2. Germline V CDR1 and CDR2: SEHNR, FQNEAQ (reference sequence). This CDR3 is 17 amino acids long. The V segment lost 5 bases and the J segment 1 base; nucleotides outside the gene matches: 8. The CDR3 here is CASSPRPSGGSYNEQFF. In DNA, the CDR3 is TGTGCCAGCAGCCCACGGCCTAGCGGGGGTTCCTACAATGAGCAGTTCTTC.

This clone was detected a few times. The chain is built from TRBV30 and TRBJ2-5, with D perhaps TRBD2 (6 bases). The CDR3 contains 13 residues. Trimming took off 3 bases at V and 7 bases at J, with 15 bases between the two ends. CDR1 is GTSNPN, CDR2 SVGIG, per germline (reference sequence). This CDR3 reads CAWSENRRGTQYF. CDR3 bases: TGTGCCTGGAGCGAAAACAGGAGGGGGACCCAGTACTTC.

For the CDR3, the DNA is TGTGCCAGCAGTGAAGTGATAGAGCGAGGGCCCCAGCATTTT. The encoded protein is CASSEVIERGPQHF. The chain is built from TRBV6-1 and TRBJ1-5; D remains ambiguous. The germline V gene has CDR1 MNHNS and CDR2 SASEGT. Trimming took off 1 base at V and 9 bases at J, with 13 bases between the two ends. The CDR3 sequence is 14 residues long.

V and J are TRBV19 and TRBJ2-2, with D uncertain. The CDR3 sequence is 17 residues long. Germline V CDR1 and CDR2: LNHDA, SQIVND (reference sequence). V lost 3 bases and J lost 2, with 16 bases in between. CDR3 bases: TGTGCCAGTAGTATGCCCATACTCTCCATTAACACCGGGGAGCTGTTTTTT. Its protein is CASSMPILSINTGELFF. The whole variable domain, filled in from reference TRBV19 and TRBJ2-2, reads DGGITQSPKYLFRKEGQNVTLSCEQNLNHDAMYWYRQDPGQGLRLIYYSQIVNDFQKGDIAEGYSVSREKKESFPLTVTSAQKNPTAFYLCASSMPILSINTGELFFGEGSRLTVL.

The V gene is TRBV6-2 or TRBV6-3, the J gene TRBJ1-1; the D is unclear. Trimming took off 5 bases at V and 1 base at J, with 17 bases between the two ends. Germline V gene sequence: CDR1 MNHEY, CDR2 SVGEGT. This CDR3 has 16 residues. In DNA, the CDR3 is TGTGCCAGCAGTCGGCCAGAGGGATCTGCGAACACTGAAGCTTTCTTT. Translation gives CASSRPEGSANTEAFF.

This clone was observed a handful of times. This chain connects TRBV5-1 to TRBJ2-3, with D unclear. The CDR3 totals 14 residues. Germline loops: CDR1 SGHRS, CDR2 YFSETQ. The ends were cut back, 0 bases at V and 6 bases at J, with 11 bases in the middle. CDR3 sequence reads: CASSLDNFSDTQYF. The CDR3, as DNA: TGCGCCAGCAGCTTGGATAATTTTTCGGATACGCAGTATTTT.

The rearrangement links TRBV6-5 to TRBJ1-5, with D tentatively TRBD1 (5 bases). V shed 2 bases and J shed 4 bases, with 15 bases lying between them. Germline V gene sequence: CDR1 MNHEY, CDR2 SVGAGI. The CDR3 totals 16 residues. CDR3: CASSYTLRGVNQPQHF. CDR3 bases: TGTGCCAGCAGTTACACCTTAAGGGGTGTAAATCAGCCCCAGCATTTT.

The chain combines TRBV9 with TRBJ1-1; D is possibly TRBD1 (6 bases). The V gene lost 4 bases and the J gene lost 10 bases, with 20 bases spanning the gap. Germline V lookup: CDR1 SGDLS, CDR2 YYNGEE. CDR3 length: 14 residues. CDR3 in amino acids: CASSLRDTPGRAFF. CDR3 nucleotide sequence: TGTGCCAGCAGCCTCCGGGACACCCCGGGACGAGCTTTCTTT. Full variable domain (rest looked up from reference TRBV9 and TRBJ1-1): DSGVTQTPKHLITATGQRVTLRCSPRSGDLSVYWYQQSLDQGLQFLIQYYNGEERAKGNILERFSAQQFPDLHSELNLSSLELGDSALYFCASSLRDTPGRAFFGQGTRLTVV.

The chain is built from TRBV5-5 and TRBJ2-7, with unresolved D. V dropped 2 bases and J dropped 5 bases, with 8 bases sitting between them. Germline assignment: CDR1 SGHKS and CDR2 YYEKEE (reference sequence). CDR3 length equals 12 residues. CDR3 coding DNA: TGTGCCAGCAGCTTTCGGCAGGACGAGCAGTACTTC. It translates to CASSFRQDEQYF.

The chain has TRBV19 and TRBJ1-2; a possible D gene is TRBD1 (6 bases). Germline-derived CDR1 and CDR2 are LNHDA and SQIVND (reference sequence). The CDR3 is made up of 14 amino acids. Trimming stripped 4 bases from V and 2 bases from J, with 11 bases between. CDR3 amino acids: CASSRNTGNYGYTF. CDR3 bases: TGTGCCAGTAGTAGAAACACAGGGAACTATGGCTACACCTTC.

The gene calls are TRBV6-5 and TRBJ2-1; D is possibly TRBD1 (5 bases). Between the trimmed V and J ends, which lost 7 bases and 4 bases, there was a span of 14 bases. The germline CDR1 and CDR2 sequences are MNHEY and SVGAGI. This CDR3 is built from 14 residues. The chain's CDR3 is CASIQDTRYNEQFF. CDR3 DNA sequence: TGTGCCAGCATCCAGGACACCCGTTACAATGAGCAGTTCTTC.

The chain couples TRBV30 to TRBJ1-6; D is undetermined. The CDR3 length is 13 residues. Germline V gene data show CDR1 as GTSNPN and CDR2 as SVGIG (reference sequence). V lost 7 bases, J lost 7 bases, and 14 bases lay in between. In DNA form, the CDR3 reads TGTGCCTCCTCTACCTCGGAGAATTCACCCCTCCACTTT. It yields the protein CASSTSENSPLHF.

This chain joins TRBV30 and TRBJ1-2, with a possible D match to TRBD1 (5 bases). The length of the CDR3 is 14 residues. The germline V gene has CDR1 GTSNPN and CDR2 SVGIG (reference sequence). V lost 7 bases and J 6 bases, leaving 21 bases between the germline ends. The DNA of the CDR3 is TGTGCCTACTGGACGTTAGGGGTTGGTGATGGCTACACCTTC. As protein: CAYWTLGVGDGYTF.